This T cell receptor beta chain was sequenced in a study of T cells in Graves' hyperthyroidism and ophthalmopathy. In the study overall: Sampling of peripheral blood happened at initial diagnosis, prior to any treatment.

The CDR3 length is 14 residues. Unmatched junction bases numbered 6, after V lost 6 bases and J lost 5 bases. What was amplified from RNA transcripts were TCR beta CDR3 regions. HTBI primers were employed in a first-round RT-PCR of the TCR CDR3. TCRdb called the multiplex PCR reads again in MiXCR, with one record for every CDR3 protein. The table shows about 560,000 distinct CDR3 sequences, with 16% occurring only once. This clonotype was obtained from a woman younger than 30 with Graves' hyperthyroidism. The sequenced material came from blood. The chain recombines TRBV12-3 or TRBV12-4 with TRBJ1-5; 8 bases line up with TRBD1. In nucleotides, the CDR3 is TGTGCCAGCAGCCGGACAGGGAATTATCAGCCCCAGCATTTT. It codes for CASSRTGNYQPQHF.